The clone carrying this T cell receptor beta chain has only a few counts. This specimen comes from a study of T cells in Graves' hyperthyroidism and ophthalmopathy. In the study overall: The blood sample was taken at first diagnosis, before treatment began.

RNA transcripts yielded amplified TCR beta CDR3 regions. The primer set for the first-round RT-PCR of the TCR CDR3 was HTBI. One entry per CDR3 protein, called by TCRdb with MiXCR from the multiplex PCR reads. The repertoire includes over 500,000 distinct CDR3 sequences, around 15% of them detected once, and about 31% sits in the top ten. Not enrolled were patients with uncontrolled infection, other autoimmune disease, pregnancy or lactation. Diagnostic decisions used clinical symptoms, serum thyroxine and TRAb, thyroid ultrasound and orbital computed tomography. Cells are PBMCs isolated from roughly 10 ml of fresh blood. Sequenced material: blood. This clonotype was sampled from a woman aged 30 to 39 with Graves' ophthalmopathy.

The chain's CDR3 is CATSDFDSFYGYTF. The CDR3 DNA sequence: TGTGCCACCAGTGATTTCGACAGCTTCTATGGCTACACCTTC. The rearrangement links TRBV24-1 to TRBJ1-2; D is perhaps TRBD1 (5 bases). Germline V lookup: CDR1 KGHDR, CDR2 SFDVKD. Trimming took 1 base from V and 4 from J, leaving 9 bases between them. CDR3 length equals 14 residues.